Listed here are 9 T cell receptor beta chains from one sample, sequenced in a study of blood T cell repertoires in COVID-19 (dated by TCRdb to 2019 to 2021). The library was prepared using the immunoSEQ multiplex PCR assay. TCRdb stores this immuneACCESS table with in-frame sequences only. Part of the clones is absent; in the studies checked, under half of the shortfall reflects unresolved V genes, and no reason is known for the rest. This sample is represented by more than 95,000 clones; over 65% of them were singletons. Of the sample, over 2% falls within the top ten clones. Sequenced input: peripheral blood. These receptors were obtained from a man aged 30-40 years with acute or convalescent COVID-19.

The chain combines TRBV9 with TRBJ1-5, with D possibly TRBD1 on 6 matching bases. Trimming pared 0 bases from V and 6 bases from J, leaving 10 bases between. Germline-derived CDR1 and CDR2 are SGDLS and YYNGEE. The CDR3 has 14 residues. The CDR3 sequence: CASSVGQDGQPQHF. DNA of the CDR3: TGTGCCAGCAGCGTAGGACAGGACGGTCAGCCCCAGCATTTT.

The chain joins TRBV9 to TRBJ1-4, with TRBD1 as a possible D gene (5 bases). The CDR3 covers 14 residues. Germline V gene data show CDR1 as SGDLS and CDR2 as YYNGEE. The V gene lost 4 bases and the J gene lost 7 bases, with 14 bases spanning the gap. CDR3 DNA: TGTGCCAGCAGCCGGGGCGGGATGGGTGAAAAACTGTTTTTT. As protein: CASSRGGMGEKLFF.

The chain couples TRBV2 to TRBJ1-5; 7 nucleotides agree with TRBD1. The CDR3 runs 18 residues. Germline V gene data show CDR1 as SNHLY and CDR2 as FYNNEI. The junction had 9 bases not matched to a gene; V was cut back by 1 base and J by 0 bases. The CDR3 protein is CASSEVGDSPYSNQPQHF. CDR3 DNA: TGTGCCAGCAGTGAAGTAGGGGACAGCCCATATAGCAATCAGCCCCAGCATTTT.

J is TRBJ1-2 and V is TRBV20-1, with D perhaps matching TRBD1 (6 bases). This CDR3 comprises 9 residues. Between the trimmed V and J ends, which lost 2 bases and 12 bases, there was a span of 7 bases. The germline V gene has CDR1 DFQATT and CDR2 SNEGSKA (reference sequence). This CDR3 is CSARQGHTF. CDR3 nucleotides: TGCAGTGCTAGACAGGGGCACACCTTC.

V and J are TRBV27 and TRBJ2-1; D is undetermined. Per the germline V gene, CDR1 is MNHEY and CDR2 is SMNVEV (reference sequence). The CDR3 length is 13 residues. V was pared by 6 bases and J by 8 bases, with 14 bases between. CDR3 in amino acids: CASSLLERDEQFF. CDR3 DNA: TGTGCCAGCAGCCTTTTGGAGCGTGATGAGCAGTTCTTC.

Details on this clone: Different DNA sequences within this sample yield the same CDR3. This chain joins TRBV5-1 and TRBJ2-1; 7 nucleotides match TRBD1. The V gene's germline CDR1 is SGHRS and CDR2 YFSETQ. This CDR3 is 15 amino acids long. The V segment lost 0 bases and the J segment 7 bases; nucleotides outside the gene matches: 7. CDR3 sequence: CASSLVAGGRNEQFF. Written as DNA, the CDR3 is TGCGCCAGCAGCTTGGTGGCAGGGGGTCGTAATGAGCAGTTCTTC.

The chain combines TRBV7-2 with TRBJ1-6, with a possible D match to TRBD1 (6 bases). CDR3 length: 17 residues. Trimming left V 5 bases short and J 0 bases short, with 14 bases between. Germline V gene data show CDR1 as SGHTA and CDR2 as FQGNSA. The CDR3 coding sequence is TGTGCCAGCAGCCAAGGGGGGGGGAGCTCCTATAATTCACCCCTCCACTTT. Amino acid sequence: CASSQGGGSSYNSPLHF.

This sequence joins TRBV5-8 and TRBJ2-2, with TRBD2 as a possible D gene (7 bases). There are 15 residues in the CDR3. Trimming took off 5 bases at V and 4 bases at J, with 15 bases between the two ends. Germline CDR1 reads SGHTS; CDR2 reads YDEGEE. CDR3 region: CASRRGGPRTGELFF. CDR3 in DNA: TGTGCCAGCAGGAGGGGGGGGCCGCGCACCGGGGAGCTGTTTTTT.

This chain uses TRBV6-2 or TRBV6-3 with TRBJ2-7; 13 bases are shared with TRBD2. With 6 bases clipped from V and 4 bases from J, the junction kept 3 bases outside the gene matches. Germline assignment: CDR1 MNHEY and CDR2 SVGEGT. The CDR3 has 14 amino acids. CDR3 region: CASSSGLAGYEQYF. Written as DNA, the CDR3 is TGTGCCAGCAGCTCGGGACTAGCGGGATACGAGCAGTACTTC.